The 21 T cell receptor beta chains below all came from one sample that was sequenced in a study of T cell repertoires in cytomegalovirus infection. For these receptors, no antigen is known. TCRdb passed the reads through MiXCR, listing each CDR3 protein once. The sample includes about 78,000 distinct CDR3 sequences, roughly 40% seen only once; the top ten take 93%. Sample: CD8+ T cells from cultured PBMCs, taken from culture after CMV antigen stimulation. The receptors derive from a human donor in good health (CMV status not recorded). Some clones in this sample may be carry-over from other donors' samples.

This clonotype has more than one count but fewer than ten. CDR3 in DNA: TGTGCCAGCAGCGCGATGACTAGCGGGGGATCCTACGAGCAGTACTTC. This encodes CASSAMTSGGSYEQYF. This chain connects TRBV7-9 to TRBJ2-7; 12 nucleotides align to TRBD2. The CDR3 has 16 amino acids. J was trimmed by 1 base and V by 5 bases; bases with no gene match: 6. Germline assignment: CDR1 SEHNR and CDR2 FQNEAQ (reference sequence).

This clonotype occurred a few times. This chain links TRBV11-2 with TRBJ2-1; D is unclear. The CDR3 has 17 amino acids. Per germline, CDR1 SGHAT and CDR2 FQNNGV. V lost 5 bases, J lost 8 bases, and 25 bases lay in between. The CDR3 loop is CASSLKALAVWSYEQFF. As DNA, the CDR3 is TGTGCCAGCAGCCTCAAGGCTTTGGCTGTTTGGAGTTATGAGCAGTTCTTC.

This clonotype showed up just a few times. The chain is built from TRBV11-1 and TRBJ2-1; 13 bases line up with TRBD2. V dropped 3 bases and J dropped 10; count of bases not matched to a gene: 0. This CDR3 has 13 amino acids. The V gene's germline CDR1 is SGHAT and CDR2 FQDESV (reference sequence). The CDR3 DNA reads TGTGCCAGCAGCTTGGGACTAGCGGGGGAGCAGTTCTTC. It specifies CASSLGLAGEQFF.

The CDR3 region is CASGKLPTYEQYF. The CDR3 DNA follows: TGTGCCAGCGGGAAGCTACCGACCTACGAGCAGTACTTC. The gene calls are TRBV28 and TRBJ2-7; D gene ambiguous. Deletions cut 8 bases from V and 2 bases from J, with 13 bases between. The CDR3 extends over 13 amino acids. Germline lookup yields CDR1 MDHEN and CDR2 SYDVKM.

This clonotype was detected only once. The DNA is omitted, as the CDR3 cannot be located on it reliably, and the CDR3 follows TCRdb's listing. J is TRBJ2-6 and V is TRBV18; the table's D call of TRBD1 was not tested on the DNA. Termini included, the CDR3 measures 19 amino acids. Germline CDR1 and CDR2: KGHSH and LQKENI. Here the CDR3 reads CASSPSGQGTLSGANVLTF.

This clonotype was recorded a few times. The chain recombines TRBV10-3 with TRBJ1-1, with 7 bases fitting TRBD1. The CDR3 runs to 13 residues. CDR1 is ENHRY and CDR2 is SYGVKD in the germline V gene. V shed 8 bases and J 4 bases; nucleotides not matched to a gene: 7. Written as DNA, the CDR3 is TGTGCCATCGGTGGACAGGAGGCCACTGAAGCTTTCTTT. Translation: CAIGGQEATEAFF.

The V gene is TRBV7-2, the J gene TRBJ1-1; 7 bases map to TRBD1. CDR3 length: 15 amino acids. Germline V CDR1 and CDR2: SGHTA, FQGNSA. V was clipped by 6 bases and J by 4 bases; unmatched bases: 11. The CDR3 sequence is CASRDDRALITEAFF. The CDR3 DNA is TGTGCCAGCAGGGACGACAGGGCACTGATCACTGAAGCTTTCTTT.

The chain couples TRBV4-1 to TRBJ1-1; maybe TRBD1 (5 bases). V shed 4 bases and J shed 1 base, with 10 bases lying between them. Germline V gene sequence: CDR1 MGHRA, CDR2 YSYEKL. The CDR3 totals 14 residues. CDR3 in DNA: TGCGCCAGCAGCCCCCACCAGGGGAACACTGAAGCTTTCTTT. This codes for CASSPHQGNTEAFF.

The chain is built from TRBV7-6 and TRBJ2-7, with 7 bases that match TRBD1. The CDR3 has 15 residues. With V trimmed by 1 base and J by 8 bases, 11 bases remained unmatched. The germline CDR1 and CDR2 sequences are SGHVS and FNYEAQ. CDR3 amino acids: CASSLEPGTAYKQYF. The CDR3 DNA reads TGTGCCAGCAGCTTAGAGCCGGGGACAGCATACAAGCAGTACTTC.

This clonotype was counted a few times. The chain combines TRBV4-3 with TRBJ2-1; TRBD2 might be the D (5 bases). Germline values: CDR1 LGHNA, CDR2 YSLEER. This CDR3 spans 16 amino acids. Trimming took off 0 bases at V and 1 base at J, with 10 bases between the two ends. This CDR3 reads CASSQDTADSYNEQFF. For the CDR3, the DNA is TGCGCCAGCAGCCAAGATACAGCGGATTCCTACAATGAGCAGTTCTTC.

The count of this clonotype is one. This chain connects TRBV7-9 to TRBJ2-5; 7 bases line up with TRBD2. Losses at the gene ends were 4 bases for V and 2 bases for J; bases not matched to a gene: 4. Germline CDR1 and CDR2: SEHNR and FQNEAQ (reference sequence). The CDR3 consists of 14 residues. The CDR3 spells CASSSLREQETQYF. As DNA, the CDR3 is TGTGCCAGCAGCTCCCTGCGGGAGCAAGAGACCCAGTACTTC.

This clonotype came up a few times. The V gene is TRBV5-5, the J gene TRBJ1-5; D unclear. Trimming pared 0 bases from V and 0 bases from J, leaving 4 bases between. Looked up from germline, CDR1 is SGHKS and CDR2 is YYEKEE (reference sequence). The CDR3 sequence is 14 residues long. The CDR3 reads CASSLEGSNQPQHF. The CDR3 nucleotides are TGTGCCAGCAGCTTGGAAGGTAGCAATCAGCCCCAGCATTTT.

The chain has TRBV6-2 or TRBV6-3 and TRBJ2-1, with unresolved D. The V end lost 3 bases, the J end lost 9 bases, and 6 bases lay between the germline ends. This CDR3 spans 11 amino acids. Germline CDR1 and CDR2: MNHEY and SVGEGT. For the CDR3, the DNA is TGTGCCAGCAGTTATGTGGCTGAGCAGTTCTTC. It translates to CASSYVAEQFF.

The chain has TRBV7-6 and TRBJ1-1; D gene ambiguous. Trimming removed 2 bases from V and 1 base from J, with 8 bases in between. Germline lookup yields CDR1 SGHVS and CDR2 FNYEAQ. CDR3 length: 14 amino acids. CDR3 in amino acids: CASSLTAENTEAFF. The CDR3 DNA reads TGTGCCAGCAGCTTAACAGCAGAGAACACTGAAGCTTTCTTT.

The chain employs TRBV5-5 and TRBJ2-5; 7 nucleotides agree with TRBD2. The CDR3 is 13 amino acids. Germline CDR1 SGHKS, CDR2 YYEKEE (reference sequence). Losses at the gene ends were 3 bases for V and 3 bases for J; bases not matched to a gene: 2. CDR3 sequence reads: CASSSGLEETQYF. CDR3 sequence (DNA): TGTGCCAGCAGCTCCGGACTAGAAGAGACCCAGTACTTC. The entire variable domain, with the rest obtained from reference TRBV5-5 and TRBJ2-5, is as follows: DAGVTQSPTHLIKTRGQQVTLRCSPISGHKSVSWYQQVLGQGPQFIFQYYEKEERGRGNFPDRFSARQFPNYSSELNVNALLLGDSALYLCASSSGLEETQYFGPGTRLLVL.

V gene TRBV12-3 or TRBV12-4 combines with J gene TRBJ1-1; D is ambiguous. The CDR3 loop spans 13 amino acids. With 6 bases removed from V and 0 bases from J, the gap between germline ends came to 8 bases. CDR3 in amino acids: CASRMGLNTEAFF. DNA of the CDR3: TGTGCCAGCAGGATGGGATTGAACACTGAAGCTTTCTTT.

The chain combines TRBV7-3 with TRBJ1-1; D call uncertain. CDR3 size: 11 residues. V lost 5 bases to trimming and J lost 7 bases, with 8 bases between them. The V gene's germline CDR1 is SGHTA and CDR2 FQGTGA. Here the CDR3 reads CASSRIGEAFF. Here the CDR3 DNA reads TGTGCCAGCAGCCGGATTGGTGAAGCTTTCTTT.

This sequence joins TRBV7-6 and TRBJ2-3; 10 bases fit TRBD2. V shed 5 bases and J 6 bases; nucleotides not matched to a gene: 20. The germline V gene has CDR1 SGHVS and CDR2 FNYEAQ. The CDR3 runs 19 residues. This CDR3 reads CASSPPLGVAGGGWDTQYF. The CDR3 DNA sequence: TGTGCCAGCAGCCCACCCCTTGGAGTAGCGGGGGGCGGCTGGGATACGCAGTATTTT.

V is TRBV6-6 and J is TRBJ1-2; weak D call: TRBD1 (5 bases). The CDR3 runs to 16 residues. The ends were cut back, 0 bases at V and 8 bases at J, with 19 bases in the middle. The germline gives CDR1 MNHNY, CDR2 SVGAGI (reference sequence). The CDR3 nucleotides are TGTGCCAGCAGTTACTCTCTGGGACGGCACAAGCAGGGCTACACCTTC. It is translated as CASSYSLGRHKQGYTF.

The CDR3 loop reads CASSQDRSEYNEQFF. CDR3 bases: TGCGCCAGCAGCCAAGATAGATCAGAGTACAATGAGCAGTTCTTC. The chain is built from TRBV4-1 and TRBJ2-1; D ambiguous. Trimming removed 0 bases at V and 4 bases at J, with 10 bases between. The CDR3 extends over 15 amino acids. CDR1 and CDR2 (germline): MGHRA, YSYEKL.

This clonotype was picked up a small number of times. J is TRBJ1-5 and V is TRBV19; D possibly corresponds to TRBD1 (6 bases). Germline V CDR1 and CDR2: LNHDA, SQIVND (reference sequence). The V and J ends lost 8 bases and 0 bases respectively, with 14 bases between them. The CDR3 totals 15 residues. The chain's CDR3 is CASGPTGNSNQPQHF. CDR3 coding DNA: TGTGCCAGTGGACCCACAGGGAATAGCAATCAGCCCCAGCATTTT.